The 5 T cell receptor beta chains below were found in one sample sequenced in a study of blood T cell repertoires in COVID-19. The method was immunoSEQ multiplex PCR; TCRdb's version includes in-frame clones alone and lacks a portion of them. This table has about 67,000 clones, about nine tenths appearing once. The sample consisted of peripheral blood. The origin of the receptors is a man aged 50 to 60 with active COVID-19.

The chain joins TRBV7-9 to TRBJ2-3; 8 nucleotides agree with TRBD2. The CDR3 has 15 residues. V lost 2 bases and J lost 2; bases outside the gene matches: 3. CDR1 and CDR2 from the germline V gene are SEHNR and FQNEAQ (reference sequence). The CDR3 sequence: CASSLTGGVTDTQYF. The CDR3 nucleotides are TGTGCCAGCAGCTTAACCGGGGGGGTCACAGATACGCAGTATTTT.

The gene calls are TRBV13 and TRBJ2-2; 12 positions agree with TRBD2. V gave up 5 bases and J gave up 4 bases; unmatched junction bases: 5. Germline V lookup: CDR1 PRHDT, CDR2 FYEKMQ (reference sequence). The CDR3 consists of 16 residues. The CDR3 nucleotides are TGTGCCAGCAGCACTCTAGCGGGAGGGCCCACCGGGGAGCTGTTTTTT. Translated: CASSTLAGGPTGELFF.

The chain employs TRBV6-5 and TRBJ2-5; TRBD2 agrees at 10 bases. The CDR3 loop spans 15 amino acids. Trimming at V came to 2 bases and at J to 5 bases, leaving 5 bases not matched to a gene. Germline CDR1 is MNHEY and CDR2 is SVGAGI. CDR3 sequence: CASSYPASGSETQYF. For the CDR3, the DNA is TGTGCCAGCAGTTACCCTGCTAGCGGGAGTGAGACCCAGTACTTC.

CDR3 DNA: TGTGCCAGCAGCAACCGGGATCAGCCCCAGCATTTT. Protein sequence: CASSNRDQPQHF. This sequence joins TRBV5-8 and TRBJ1-5; D uncertain. V shed 4 bases and J shed 5 bases, with 7 bases lying between them. Germline V gene sequence: CDR1 SGHTS, CDR2 YDEGEE. The CDR3 loop spans 12 amino acids.

This clone appeared once. One end of the junction varies from germline; a read error may be responsible. The gene calls are TRBV7-7 and TRBJ2-2; possible D gene TRBD2, 6 bases. The CDR3 is 15 amino acids. Germline V gene data show CDR1 as SSHAT and CDR2 as FNYEAQ (reference sequence). CDR3 in amino acids: CASSLTGVGTGELFF. CDR3 coding DNA: TGTGCTAGCAGCTTGACGGGGGTGGGGACCGGGGAGCTGTTTTTT.